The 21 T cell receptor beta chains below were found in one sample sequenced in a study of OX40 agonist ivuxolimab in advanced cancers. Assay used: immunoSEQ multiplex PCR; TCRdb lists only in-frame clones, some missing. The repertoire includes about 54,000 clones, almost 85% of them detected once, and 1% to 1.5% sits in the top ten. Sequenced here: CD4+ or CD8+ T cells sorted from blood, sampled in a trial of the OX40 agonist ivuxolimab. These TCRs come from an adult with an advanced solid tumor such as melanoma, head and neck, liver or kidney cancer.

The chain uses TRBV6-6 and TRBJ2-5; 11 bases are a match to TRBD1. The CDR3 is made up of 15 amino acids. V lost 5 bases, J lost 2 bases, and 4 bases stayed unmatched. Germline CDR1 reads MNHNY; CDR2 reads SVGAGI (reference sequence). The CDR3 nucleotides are TGTGCCAGCAGTCCCGGGACAGGGGGTCAAGAGACCCAGTACTTC. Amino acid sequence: CASSPGTGGQETQYF.

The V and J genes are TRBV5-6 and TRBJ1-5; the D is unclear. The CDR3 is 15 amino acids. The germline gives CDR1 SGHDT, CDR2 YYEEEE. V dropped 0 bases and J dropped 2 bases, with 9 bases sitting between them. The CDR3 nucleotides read TGTGCCAGCAGCTTGGCCGGGAGTCGCAATCAGCCCCAGCATTTT. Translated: CASSLAGSRNQPQHF.

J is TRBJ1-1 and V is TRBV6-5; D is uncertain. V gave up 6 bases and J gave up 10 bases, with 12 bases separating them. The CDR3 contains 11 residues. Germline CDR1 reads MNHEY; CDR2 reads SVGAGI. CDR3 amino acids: CASSRDSLAFF. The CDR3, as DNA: TGTGCCAGCAGCCGAGACTCGTTAGCTTTCTTT.

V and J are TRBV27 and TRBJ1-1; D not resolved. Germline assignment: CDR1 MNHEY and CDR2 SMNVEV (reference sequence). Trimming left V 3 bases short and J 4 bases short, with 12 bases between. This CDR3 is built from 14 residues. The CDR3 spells CASSFSAASTEAFF. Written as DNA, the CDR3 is TGTGCCAGCAGTTTCAGCGCGGCGAGCACTGAAGCTTTCTTT.

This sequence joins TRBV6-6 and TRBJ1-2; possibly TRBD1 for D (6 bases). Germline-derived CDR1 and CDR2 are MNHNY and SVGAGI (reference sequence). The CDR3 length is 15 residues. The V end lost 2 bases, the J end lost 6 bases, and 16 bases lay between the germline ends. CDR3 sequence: CASSYNYRARDGYTF. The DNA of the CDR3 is TGTGCCAGCAGTTACAATTACAGGGCGAGAGATGGCTACACCTTC.

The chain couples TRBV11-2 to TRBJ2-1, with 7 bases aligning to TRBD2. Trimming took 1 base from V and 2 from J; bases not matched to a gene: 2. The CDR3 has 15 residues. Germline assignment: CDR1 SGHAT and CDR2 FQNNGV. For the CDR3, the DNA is TGTGCCAGCAGCTTAGGCGGGACTACCTACAATGAGCAGTTCTTC. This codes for CASSLGGTTYNEQFF.

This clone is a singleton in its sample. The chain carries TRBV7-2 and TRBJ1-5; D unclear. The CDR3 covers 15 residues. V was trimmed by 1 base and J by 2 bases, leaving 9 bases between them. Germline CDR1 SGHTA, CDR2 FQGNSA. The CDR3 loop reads CASSLGLGGNQPQHF. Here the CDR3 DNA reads TGTGCCAGCAGCTTAGGGCTTGGGGGCAATCAGCCCCAGCATTTT.

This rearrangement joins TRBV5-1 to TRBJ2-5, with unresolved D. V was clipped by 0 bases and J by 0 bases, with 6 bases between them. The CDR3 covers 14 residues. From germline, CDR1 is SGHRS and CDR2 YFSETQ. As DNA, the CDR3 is TGCGCCAGCAGCTTGGAGGTGAACCAAGAGACCCAGTACTTC. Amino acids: CASSLEVNQETQYF.

CDR3 in DNA: TGTGCCAGCAGCTCTCGGACAGGGGAGTCCTACAATGAGCAGTTCTTC. Translation gives CASSSRTGESYNEQFF. The chain links TRBV5-4 to TRBJ2-1; 9 bases map to TRBD1. The J segment lost 1 base and the V segment lost 3 bases, leaving 5 bases of the junction unmatched. Germline V gene lookup returns CDR1 SGHNT and CDR2 YYREEE (reference sequence). CDR3 length: 16 residues.

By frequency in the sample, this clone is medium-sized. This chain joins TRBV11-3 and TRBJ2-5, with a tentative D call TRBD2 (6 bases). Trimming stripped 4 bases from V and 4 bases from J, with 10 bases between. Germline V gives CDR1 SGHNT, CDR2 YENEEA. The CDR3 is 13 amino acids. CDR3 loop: CASSSYGGETQYF. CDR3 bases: TGTGCCAGCAGCTCATACGGGGGAGAGACCCAGTACTTC.

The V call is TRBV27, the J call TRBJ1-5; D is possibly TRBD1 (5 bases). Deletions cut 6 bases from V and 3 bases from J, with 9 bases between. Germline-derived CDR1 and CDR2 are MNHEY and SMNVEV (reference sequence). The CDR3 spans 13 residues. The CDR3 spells CASSRDYNQPQHF. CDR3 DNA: TGTGCCAGCAGCCGGGACTACAATCAGCCCCAGCATTTT.

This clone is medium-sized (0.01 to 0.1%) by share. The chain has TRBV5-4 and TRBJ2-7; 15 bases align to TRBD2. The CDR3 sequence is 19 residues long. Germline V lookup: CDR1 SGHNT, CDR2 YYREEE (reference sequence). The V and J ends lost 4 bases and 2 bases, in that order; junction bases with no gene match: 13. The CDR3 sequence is CASSTSGLAGGRSTYEQYF. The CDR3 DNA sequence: TGTGCCAGCAGCACCAGCGGACTAGCGGGAGGGAGATCTACCTACGAGCAGTACTTC.

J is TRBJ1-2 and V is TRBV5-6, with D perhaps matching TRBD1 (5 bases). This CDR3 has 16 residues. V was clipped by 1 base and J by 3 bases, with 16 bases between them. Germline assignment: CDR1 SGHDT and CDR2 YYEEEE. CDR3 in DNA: TGTGCCAGCAGCTTGTATCGGGGCCCGGAGGACTATGGCTACACCTTC. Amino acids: CASSLYRGPEDYGYTF.

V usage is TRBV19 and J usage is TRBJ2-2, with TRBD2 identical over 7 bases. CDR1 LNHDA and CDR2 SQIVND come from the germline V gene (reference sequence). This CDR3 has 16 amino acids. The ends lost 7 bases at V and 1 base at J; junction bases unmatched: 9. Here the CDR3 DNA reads TGTGCCAGTACCCCATCGGGAGGACTGAACACCGGGGAGCTGTTTTTT. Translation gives CASTPSGGLNTGELFF.

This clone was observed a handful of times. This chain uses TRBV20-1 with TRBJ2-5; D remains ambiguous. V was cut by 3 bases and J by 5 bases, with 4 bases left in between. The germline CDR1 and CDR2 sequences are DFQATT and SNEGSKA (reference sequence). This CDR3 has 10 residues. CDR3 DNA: TGCAGTGCTAGGAAGGAGACCCAGTACTTC. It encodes CSARKETQYF.

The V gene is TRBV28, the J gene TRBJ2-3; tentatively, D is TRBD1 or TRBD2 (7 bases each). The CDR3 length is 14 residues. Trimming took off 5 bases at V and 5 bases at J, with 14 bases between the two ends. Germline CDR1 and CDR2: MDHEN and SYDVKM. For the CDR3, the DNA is TGTGCCAGCAGTACCTCAGGGGGGGTAGATACGCAGTATTTT. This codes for CASSTSGGVDTQYF.

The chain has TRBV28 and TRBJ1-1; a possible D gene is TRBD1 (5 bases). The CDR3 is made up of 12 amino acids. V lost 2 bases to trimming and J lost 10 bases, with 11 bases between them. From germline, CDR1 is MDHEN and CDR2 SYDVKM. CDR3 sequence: CASSLAGAGAFF. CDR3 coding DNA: TGTGCCAGCAGTTTAGCCGGGGCAGGAGCTTTCTTT.

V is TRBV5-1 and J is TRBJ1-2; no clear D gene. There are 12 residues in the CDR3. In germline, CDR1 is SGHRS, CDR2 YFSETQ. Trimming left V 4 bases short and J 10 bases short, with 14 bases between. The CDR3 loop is CASSLEPGPYTF. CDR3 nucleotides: TGCGCCAGCAGCCTAGAACCGGGCCCCTACACCTTC.

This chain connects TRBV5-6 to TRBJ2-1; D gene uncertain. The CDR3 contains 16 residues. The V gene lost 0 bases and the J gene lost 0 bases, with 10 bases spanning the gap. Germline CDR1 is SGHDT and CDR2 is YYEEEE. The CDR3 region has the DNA TGTGCCAGCAGCTTGGAGGCGTTAAGCTCCTACAATGAGCAGTTCTTC. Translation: CASSLEALSSYNEQFF.

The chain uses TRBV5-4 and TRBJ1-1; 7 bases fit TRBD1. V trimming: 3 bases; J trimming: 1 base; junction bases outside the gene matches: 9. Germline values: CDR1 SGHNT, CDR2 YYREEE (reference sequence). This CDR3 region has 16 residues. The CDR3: CASSSFTNRGNTEAFF. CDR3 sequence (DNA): TGTGCCAGCAGCTCCTTCACTAACAGGGGGAACACTGAAGCTTTCTTT.

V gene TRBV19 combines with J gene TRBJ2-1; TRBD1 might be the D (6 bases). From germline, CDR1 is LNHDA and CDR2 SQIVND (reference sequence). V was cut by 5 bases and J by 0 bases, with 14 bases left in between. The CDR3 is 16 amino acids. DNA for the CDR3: TGTGCCAGTAGTGCTTCCGGGACACTCTCCTACAATGAGCAGTTCTTC. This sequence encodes CASSASGTLSYNEQFF.